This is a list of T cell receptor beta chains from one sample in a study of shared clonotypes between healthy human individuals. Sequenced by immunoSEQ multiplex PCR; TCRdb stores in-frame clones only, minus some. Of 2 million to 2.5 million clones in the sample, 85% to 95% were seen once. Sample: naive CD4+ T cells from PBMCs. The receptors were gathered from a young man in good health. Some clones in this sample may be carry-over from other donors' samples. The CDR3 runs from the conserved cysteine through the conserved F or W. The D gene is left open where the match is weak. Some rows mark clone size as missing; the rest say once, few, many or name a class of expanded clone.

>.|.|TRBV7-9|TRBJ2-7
TGTGCCAGCAGCTGGCCCCACGAGCAGTACTTC
CASSWPHEQYF
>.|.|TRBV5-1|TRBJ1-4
TGCGCCAGCAGCCTGACCACTTCGACGGGAAAACTGTTTTTT
CASSLTTSTGKLFF
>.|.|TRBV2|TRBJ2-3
TGTGCCAGCGGAGGGGGCCTGCGGGCAGATACGCAGTATTTT
CASGGGLRADTQYF
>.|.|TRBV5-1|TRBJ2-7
TGCGCCAGCAGCGGTTCCCGACAAAGGGACGAGCAGTACTTC
CASSGSRQRDEQYF
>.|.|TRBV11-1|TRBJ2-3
TGTGCCAGCAGCCCCTCTCTCACAGATACGCAGTATTTT
CASSPSLTDTQYF
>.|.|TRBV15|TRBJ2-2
TGTGCCACCAGTCGTTCGAACACCGGGGAGCTGTTTTTT
CATSRSNTGELFF
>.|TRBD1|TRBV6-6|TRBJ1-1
TGTGCCAGCAGTTCCGGGGACAGTTTGAACACTGAAGCTTTCTTT
CASSSGDSLNTEAFF
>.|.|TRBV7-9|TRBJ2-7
TGTGCCAGCAGCTTAGCCAGCCGCTCCTACGAGCAGTACTTC
CASSLASRSYEQYF
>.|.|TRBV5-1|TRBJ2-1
TGCGCCAGCACCAGGTGGCATGAGCAGTTCTTC
CASTRWHEQFF
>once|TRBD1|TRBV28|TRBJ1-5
TGTGCCAGCAGGGGTAGGGACAGAGGAAATCAGCCCCAGCATTTT
CASRGRDRGNQPQHF
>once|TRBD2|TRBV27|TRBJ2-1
TGTGCCAGCAGCACCATGGCGAGGGGACTAGCGGGAAACAATGAGCAGTTCTTC
CASSTMARGLAGNNEQFF
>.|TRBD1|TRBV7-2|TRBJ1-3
TGTGCCAGCAGCCCCTCCGCAGGGGGTTCTGGAAACACCATATATTTT
CASSPSAGGSGNTIYF
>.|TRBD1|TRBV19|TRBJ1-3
TGTGCCAGTAGTACGAGGACAGGGCTCACCTCTGGAAACACCATATATTTT
CASSTRTGLTSGNTIYF
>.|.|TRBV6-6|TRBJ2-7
TGTGCCAGCAGTGAGGGACAGTTGGGGGGCGAGCAGTACTTC
CASSEGQLGGEQYF
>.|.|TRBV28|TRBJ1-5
TGTGCCAGCAGTTTACAAACCATCAATCAGCCCCAGCATTTT
CASSLQTINQPQHF
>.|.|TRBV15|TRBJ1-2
TGTGCCACCAGCAGAGAAAGCAGGGAGTTGCGAGGCTACACCTTC
CATSRESRELRGYTF
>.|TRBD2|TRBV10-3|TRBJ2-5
TGTGCCATCAGTGAGGGAGGACTAGCGGGAGGACAAGAGACCCAGTACTTC
CAISEGGLAGGQETQYF
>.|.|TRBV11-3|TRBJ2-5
TGTGCCAGCAGCCAAAAACAGGGAGGGTACCAAGAGACCCAGTACTTC
CASSQKQGGYQETQYF
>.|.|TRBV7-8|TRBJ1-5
TGTGCCAGCAGCTTAGGAGGATGGGGCCTAAGCAATCAGCCCCAGCATTTT
CASSLGGWGLSNQPQHF
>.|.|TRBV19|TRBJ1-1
TGTGCCAGTAGTAATCACAGGTGGGGGACTGAAGCTTTCTTT
CASSNHRWGTEAFF
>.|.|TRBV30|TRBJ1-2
TGTGCCTGGAAACCGGGTGGGGGGGCTCCTAACTATGGCTACACCTTC
CAWKPGGGAPNYGYTF
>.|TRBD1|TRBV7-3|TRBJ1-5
TGTGCCAGCAGCGTCCCGGGACAGGTAAAATCGGGGGGAGGCAATCAGCCCCAGCATTTT
CASSVPGQVKSGGGNQPQHF
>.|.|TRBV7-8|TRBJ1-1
TGTGCCAGCAGCCCCTCCAGGTTAAGAACTGAAGCTTTCTTT
CASSPSRLRTEAFF
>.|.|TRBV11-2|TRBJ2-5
TGTGCCAGCAGCTTACGGACGCTAGGGGGGACCCAGTACTTC
CASSLRTLGGTQYF
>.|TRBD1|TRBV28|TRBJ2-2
TGTGCCAGCAGGGGACAGGGATCGAACACCGGGGAGCTGTTTTTT
CASRGQGSNTGELFF
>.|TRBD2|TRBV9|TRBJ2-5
TGTGCCAGCAGCGTAGCGTCTAGCGGGGGAAGGGGGAAAGAGACCCAGTACTTC
CASSVASSGGRGKETQYF
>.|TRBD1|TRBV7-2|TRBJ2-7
TGTGCCAGCAGCCAAAACAGGGGTGGGACCGAGCAGTACTTC
CASSQNRGGTEQYF